This T cell receptor beta chain was sequenced during a study of blood T cell repertoires in COVID-19. Across the study: Acute and convalescent COVID-19 specimens originated in the United States, Italy and Spain. The cDNA or gDNA used as material had been derived from T cells, B-cell-depleted T cells, or PBMCs.

CDR1 MDHEN and CDR2 SYDVKM come from the germline V gene. This CDR3 is 16 amino acids long. After removal of 5 bases from V and 5 bases from J, the junction contained 10 bases not matched to a gene. Original analysis: Reference gene primer amplification yielded estimated nucleated cell counts. The repertoire was sequenced with immunoSEQ multiplex PCR; TCRdb's copy has only in-frame clones and lacks some. V and J calls plus clone size are reproduced from that table; the DNA served to infer D and trimming. The sample yields about 190,000 clones, just under 85% seen once. The sequenced material came from peripheral blood. The chain couples TRBV28 to TRBJ2-2, with 8 bases lining up with TRBD2. The clonotype originates from a woman in her 70s with active or convalescent COVID-19. The CDR3 reads CASSPEPGLGTGELFF. As DNA, the CDR3 is TGTGCCAGCAGTCCAGAACCGGGACTAGGTACCGGGGAGCTGTTTTTT.